This T cell receptor (beta chain) appears in the sequencing data of a study of blood T cell repertoires in COVID-19. Study overall: COVID-19 samples collected from the United States, Italy and Spain covered acute and convalescent phases. In each case, the material was cDNA or gDNA derived from T cells, B-cell-depleted T cells, or PBMCs.

The CDR3 consists of 14 residues. Deletions cut 4 bases from V and 5 bases from J, with 16 bases between. Germline CDR1 and CDR2: SGHNT and YYREEE (reference sequence). In the original processing: By means of reference gene primer amplification, nucleated cell counts were estimated. Repertoires were generated with immunoSEQ multiplex PCR, while TCRdb's copy carries only in-frame clones and drops some. Clonal size and the V and J genes are those of that table, whereas D and trimming came from the DNA. Among 60,000 to 80,000 clones listed, around nine tenths were seen once. The specimen sequenced was peripheral blood. The clonotype originates from a man in his 60s with acute or convalescent COVID-19. The chain has TRBV5-4 and TRBJ2-7; possibly TRBD1 or TRBD2 for D (6 bases each). In nucleotides, the CDR3 is TGTGCCAGCAGCCTGGAGGGGGTTTCAGACGAGCAGTACTTC. It encodes CASSLEGVSDEQYF.